This T cell receptor (beta chain) was identified in a study of T-cell reconstitution after alpha-beta-depleted transplantation in children. Study-wide results and limits: At day 60, the high TCRbeta diversity found in some patients originated from recipient T cells and thymic progenitors that had survived. Among T cells one year after transplant, newly produced cells accounted for most counts and diversity. By about two months after transplant, alpha-beta T cells reportedly arose from several hundred graft clones that had expanded.

This clonotype was observed many times. The target antigen is unknown. The ends lost 6 bases at V and 4 bases at J; junction bases unmatched: 9. CDR3 length: 15 amino acids. Construction of the TCRbeta library involved unique molecular identifiers. TCRdb ran MiXCR on the PCR reads and lists one entry per CDR3 protein. The sample holds roughly 400,000 distinct CDR3 sequences, about 45% seen once. This TCR derives from a girl aged 2-10 years with aplastic anemia, due to receive a stem cell transplant. The V and J genes are TRBV12-3 or TRBV12-4 and TRBJ1-2; TRBD1 matches 9 bases. The sequencing used PBMCs, collected before TCRalphabeta/CD19-depleted stem cell transplant. CDR3 residues: CASSSLTGGRYGYTF. In DNA, the CDR3 is TGTGCCAGCAGCTCACTTACAGGGGGCCGCTATGGCTACACCTTC.